This paragraph covers one T cell receptor (beta chain) sequence. Primers included in the PCR were 60 Vbeta and 13 Jbeta primers. Data came from immunoSEQ multiplex PCR; TCRdb stores just in-frame clones and leaves some out. The data hold 150,000 to 250,000 clones, with approximately 85% observed a single time. The source of the sample is a study of cytomegalovirus exposure and HLA in healthy donors. The CDR3 runs 15 residues. V lost 0 bases to trimming and J lost 0 bases; unmatched junction nucleotides: 1. The germline CDR1 and CDR2 sequences are MGHRA and YSYEKL. This chain joins TRBV4-1 and TRBJ2-7; 8 nucleotides agree with TRBD2. Material: PBMCs. The receptor was isolated from a girl aged 5-17 years in good health and CMV-seropositive. CDR3 DNA sequence: TGCGCCAGCAGCCAAGAGCGGGGGGACTCCTACGAGCAGTACTTC. Its translation: CASSQERGDSYEQYF.